This T cell receptor beta chain came from a study of vaccination effects on CD4 cells after COVID-19. In the study overall: At 16 days and one week before vaccination, a couple of convalescent patients gave samples. Study conclusions and caveats: Substantial clonal contraction characterized both infection- and vaccine-induced clones late after vaccination.

Assay used: immunoSEQ multiplex PCR; TCRdb lists only in-frame clones, some missing. This table has under 55,000 clones, roughly four fifths appearing once. Viral peptide pools were used in the ViraFEST assay to expand antigen-specific CD4+ T cells, and sequencing came afterward. A roughly 10-day culture period preceded the isolation of CD4+ T cells. Documented for the person is a PCR-confirmed SARS-CoV-2 infection occurring between March and December 2020. The CDR3 loop spans 16 amino acids. Trimming removed 2 bases from V and 0 bases from J, with 15 bases in between. The germline gives CDR1 GTSNPN, CDR2 SVGIG (reference sequence). Comment on this clone: The antigen is not known.

This specimen was CD4+ T cells from PBMCs cultured with a peptide pool, taken before COVID-19 vaccination. V and J are TRBV30 and TRBJ2-3, with D possibly being TRBD1 (5 bases). The receptor was isolated from a human donor who had a prior SARS-CoV-2 infection. CDR3 protein: CAWSSPGITSTDTQYF. The CDR3 DNA is TGTGCCTGGAGTTCCCCAGGGATTACTAGCACAGATACGCAGTATTTT.